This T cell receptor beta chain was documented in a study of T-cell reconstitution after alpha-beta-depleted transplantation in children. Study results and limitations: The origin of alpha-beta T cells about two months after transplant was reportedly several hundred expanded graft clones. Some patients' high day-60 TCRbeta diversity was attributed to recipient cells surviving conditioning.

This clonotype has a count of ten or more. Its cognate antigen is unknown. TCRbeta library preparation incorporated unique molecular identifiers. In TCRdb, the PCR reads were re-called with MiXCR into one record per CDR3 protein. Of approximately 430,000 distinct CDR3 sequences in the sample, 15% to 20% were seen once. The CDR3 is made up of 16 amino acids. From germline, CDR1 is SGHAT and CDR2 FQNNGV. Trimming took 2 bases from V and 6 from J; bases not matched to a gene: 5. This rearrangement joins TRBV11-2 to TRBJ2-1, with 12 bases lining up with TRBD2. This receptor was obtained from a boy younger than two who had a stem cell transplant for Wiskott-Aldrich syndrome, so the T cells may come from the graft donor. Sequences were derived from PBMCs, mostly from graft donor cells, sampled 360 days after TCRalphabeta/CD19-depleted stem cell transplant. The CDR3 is CASSLTPSGRANEQFF. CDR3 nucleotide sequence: TGTGCCAGCAGCTTAACCCCTAGCGGGAGGGCCAATGAGCAGTTCTTC.